Reported below is one T cell receptor beta chain. This clone was seen more than once but under ten times. What antigen it recognizes has not been identified. No per-base quality is available; no much larger clone lies one base away. Magnetically isolated CD3+ T cells were stimulated approximately 1.4 hours with PMA and ionomycin, then labeled by IL-17A and IFNgamma cytokine secretion assays. Synovial fluid effusions were aspirated from actively inflamed joints of psoriatic arthritis patients. For each patient, synovial fluid served as the source from which three memory CD8+ T cell populations were isolated by sorting: Tc1 cells (IL-17A-IFNgamma+), Tc17 cells (IL-17A+) and the bulk memory fraction, allowing their TCR repertoires to be compared. The Classification of Psoriatic Arthritis Study Group (CASPAR) criteria were met by the psoriatic arthritis patients. Cytokine-secreting cells were counterstained with viability dye and anti-CD3, CD8, CD14 and CD4 antibodies and sorted on a BD FACSAria. In a few patients with psoriatic arthritis, sorted CD8+ T cell subsets from synovial fluid were put through TCRbeta sequencing. Synovial fluid mononuclear cells were isolated with Lymphoprep and cryopreserved in liquid nitrogen before use. About 50% fetal calf serum and about 10% dimethyl sulfoxide were contained in the cryopreservation medium.

From the germline V gene, CDR1 is LGHNA and CDR2 is YNFKEQ. V and J are truncated by 6 bases and 9 bases respectively, leaving an intervening sequence of 27 bases. From cysteine to phenylalanine, the CDR3 is 16 amino acids long. Just CDR3 DNA is preserved here, 48 bases in frame from base 1. These data originate in a study of IL-17A CD8 T cells in psoriatic arthritis synovium. Context from the whole study: The study was designed to define the phenotype, molecular profile and function of synovial IL-17A+CD8+ T cells in the pathogenesis of psoriatic arthritis.

The research as a whole found: Although over 4% of the repertoire was occupied by some individual clones, most synovial CD8+ subsets remained polyclonal. In a couple of patients, many Tc17 clones were shared with the synovial Tc1 population, giving Morisita overlap indices above 0.85. Only three patients were included in the TCR sequencing, a limited sample size that the authors acknowledged. Cells were obtained from synovial fluid rather than synovial tissue, because no psoriatic arthritis synovial tissue samples were available.

After DNA extraction (Qiagen), TCRbeta V-D-J rearrangements underwent bias-controlled amplification and then high-throughput sequencing (immunoSEQ; Adaptive Biotech). Processing in the source paper ran as follows. The immunoSEQ Analyzer platform was used to analyze productive sequences at the sequence level. Clonality was calculated as 1 minus Pielou's evenness, so values run from 0 (highly polyclonal) up to 1 (monoclonal). Repertoire overlap between subsets was quantified with the Morisita index, from 0 (no similarity) to 1 (complete similarity). As stored in TCRdb, this immuneACCESS dataset retains in-frame rearrangements with V and J assigned. A fraction of the clones does not appear; measured against another copy, unresolved V genes explain less than half of the discrepancy, and the remainder lacks a known reason. Clonal size and the V and J genes are those of that table, whereas D and trimming came from the DNA. This sample has about 500 clones in its table, and more than 60% of those were observed once. Approximately 15% of the sample is taken by the ten largest.

The V and J genes are TRBV4-2 and TRBJ2-7, with TRBD2 as a weak D call on 5 bases. This clonotype was sampled from a human donor with psoriatic arthritis. The specimen sequenced was IFN-gamma+ CD8+ T cells from synovial fluid. What the cell subset or site label conveys for this sample: IL-17A-IFNgamma+ memory CD8+ (Tc1) cells. The CDR3 region reads CASSIGLNSASDAQYF. The sequence in DNA is TGTGCCAGCAGTATCGGACTCAATTCTGCTAGTGATGCGCAGTACTTC.